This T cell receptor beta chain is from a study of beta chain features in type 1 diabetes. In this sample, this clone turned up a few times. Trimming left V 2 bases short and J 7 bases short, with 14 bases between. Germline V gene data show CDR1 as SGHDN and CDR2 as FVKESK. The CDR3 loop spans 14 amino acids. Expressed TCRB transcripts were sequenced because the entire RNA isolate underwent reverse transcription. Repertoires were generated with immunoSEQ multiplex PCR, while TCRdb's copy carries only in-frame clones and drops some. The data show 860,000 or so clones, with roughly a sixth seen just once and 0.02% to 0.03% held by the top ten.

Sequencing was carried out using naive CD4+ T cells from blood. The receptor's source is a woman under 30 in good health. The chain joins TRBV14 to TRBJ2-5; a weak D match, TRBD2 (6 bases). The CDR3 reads CASSQYGTSTTQYF. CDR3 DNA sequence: TGTGCCAGCAGCCAATACGGGACTTCGACGACCCAGTACTTC.